The 31 T cell receptor beta chains in this list originate from one sample, sequenced in a study of blood T cell repertoires in COVID-19. The data were produced by immunoSEQ multiplex PCR, yet TCRdb's version contains in-frame clones alone and is incomplete. Seen here are 45,000 or so clones, 88% observed once, and the top ten hold over 11%. The sample consisted of peripheral blood. All receptors come from a human donor in a cohort sampled during active COVID-19.

V gene TRBV9 combines with J gene TRBJ2-5, with 8 bases lining up with TRBD2. This CDR3 region has 14 residues. The V segment lost 3 bases and the J segment 5 bases; nucleotides outside the gene matches: 6. The germline CDR1 and CDR2 sequences are SGDLS and YYNGEE. The CDR3 DNA sequence: TGTGCCAGCAGCGCCAGCGGGGGAGTCGAGACCCAGTACTTC. Translation: CASSASGGVETQYF. The full variable domain, in which reference TRBV9 and TRBJ2-5 provide the parts outside the CDR3, is DSGVTQTPKHLITATGQRVTLRCSPRSGDLSVYWYQQSLDQGLQFLIQYYNGEERAKGNILERFSAQQFPDLHSELNLSSLELGDSALYFCASSASGGVETQYFGPGTRLLVL.

This clone appeared a single time. V and J are TRBV29-1 and TRBJ2-7; 10 bases fit TRBD1. CDR1 and CDR2 (germline): SQVTM, ANQGSEA. V trimming: 6 bases; J trimming: 5 bases; junction bases outside the gene matches: 10. The CDR3 is 14 residues long. The CDR3 here is CSVRGDRGIHEQYF. CDR3 bases: TGCAGCGTGAGAGGGGACAGGGGAATCCACGAGCAGTACTTC.

The J gene is TRBJ1-2, the V gene TRBV9, with 8 bases lining up with TRBD1. There are 15 residues in the CDR3. V shed 4 bases and J 4 bases; nucleotides not matched to a gene: 9. In germline, CDR1 is SGDLS, CDR2 YYNGEE. CDR3 nucleotides: TGTGCCAGCAGCCCACAGGGGGGCGTGCCCTATGGCTACACCTTC. This translates into CASSPQGGVPYGYTF.

The CDR3 DNA sequence: TGTGCCAGCAGTGATTTGGACAGGGAGATCTATGGCTACACCTTC. This sequence encodes CASSDLDREIYGYTF. This chain links TRBV2 with TRBJ1-2; 8 nucleotides match TRBD1. The CDR3 runs 15 residues. Germline trimming cut 3 bases from V and 4 bases from J; bases unmatched to any gene: 7. Per germline, CDR1 SNHLY and CDR2 FYNNEI.

V gene TRBV11-2 combines with J gene TRBJ1-5; the D is unclear. V dropped 2 bases and J dropped 5 bases, with 7 bases sitting between them. Germline CDR1 SGHAT, CDR2 FQNNGV. CDR3 length: 13 residues. The DNA of the CDR3 is TGTGCCAGCAGCTTACAGAGGGATCAGCCCCAGCATTTT. Its translation is CASSLQRDQPQHF.

This chain uses TRBV5-4 with TRBJ1-4; TRBD1 matches 9 bases. V lost 8 bases, J lost 8 bases, and 10 bases stayed unmatched. There are 14 residues in the CDR3. CDR1 is SGHNT, CDR2 YYREEE, per germline (reference sequence). The CDR3 loop is CASKDRGGEEKLFF. CDR3 coding DNA: TGTGCCAGTAAGGACAGGGGCGGGGAAGAAAAACTGTTTTTT.

The chain links TRBV2 to TRBJ2-3, with D unclear. The germline CDR1 and CDR2 sequences are SNHLY and FYNNEI. The germline V and J ends were trimmed by 7 bases and 1 base, with 6 bases remaining between them. The length of the CDR3 is 12 residues. CDR3 sequence: CASTRGTDTQYF. The DNA of the CDR3 is TGTGCCAGCACCCGCGGCACAGATACGCAGTATTTT. The full variable domain, its missing parts supplied by reference TRBV2 and TRBJ2-3, is EPEVTQTPSHQVTQMGQEVILRCVPISNHLYFYWYRQILGQKVEFLVSFYNNEISEKSEIFDDQFSVERPDGSNFTLKIRSTKLEDSAMYFCASTRGTDTQYFGPGTRLTVL.

The CDR3 DNA reads as TGTGCCAGCAGCGGGACCAGGGGGGAATCACCCCTCCACTTT. Amino acid sequence: CASSGTRGESPLHF. The chain combines TRBV7-2 with TRBJ1-6; 7 nucleotides align to TRBD1. Per germline, CDR1 SGHTA and CDR2 FQGNSA. J gave up 10 bases and V 5 bases, and 8 bases lay outside the gene matches. CDR3 length equals 14 residues.

The chain recombines TRBV28 with TRBJ1-2; 10 positions agree with TRBD1. V shed 5 bases, J shed 7 bases, and the junction held 7 bases outside the gene matches. There are 14 residues in the CDR3. Germline-derived CDR1 and CDR2 are MDHEN and SYDVKM. The CDR3 nucleotides are TGTGCCAGCAGTACGACAGGGGGCGTTAGTGGCTACACCTTC. This encodes CASSTTGGVSGYTF.

The chain combines TRBV6-5 with TRBJ1-5, with D maybe TRBD1 (5 bases). The CDR3 contains 14 residues. V dropped 3 bases and J dropped 11 bases, with 17 bases sitting between them. CDR1 is MNHEY, CDR2 SVGAGI, per germline. The CDR3 DNA follows: TGTGCCAGCAGTTATTCGGGCGGGAGCAGGGCCCAGCATTTT. Amino acid sequence: CASSYSGGSRAQHF.

The CDR3 DNA reads TGTGCCAGCAGTGTAGGACTAGCGACAGATACGCAGTATTTT. This translates into CASSVGLATDTQYF. The V call is TRBV6-6, the J call TRBJ2-3, with 9 bases lining up with TRBD2. CDR3 length: 14 amino acids. Germline CDR1 MNHNY, CDR2 SVGAGI (reference sequence). Trimming took 5 bases from V and 3 from J; bases not matched to a gene: 3.

The V call is TRBV7-2, the J call TRBJ2-7; the match to TRBD1 covers 9 bases. Germline values: CDR1 SGHTA, CDR2 FQGNSA. With 4 bases clipped from V and 2 bases from J, the junction kept 6 bases outside the gene matches. The CDR3 has 15 amino acids. The CDR3, as DNA: TGTGCCAGCAGCTCCCAGGGACAGGGCCCCTACGAGCAGTACTTC. It is translated as CASSSQGQGPYEQYF. The variable domain in full, with the rest retrieved from reference TRBV7-2 and TRBJ2-7, is GAGVSQSPSNKVTEKGKDVELRCDPISGHTALYWYRQSLGQGLEFLIYFQGNSAPDKSGLPSDRFSAERTGGSVSTLTIQRTQQEDSAVYLCASSSQGQGPYEQYFGPGTRLTVT.

The V and J genes are TRBV7-2 and TRBJ2-2; TRBD2 is a possible D gene (6 bases). Trimming took 1 base from V and 0 from J, leaving 12 bases between them. CDR1 and CDR2 (germline): SGHTA, FQGNSA. This CDR3 spans 17 amino acids. CDR3 sequence (DNA): TGTGCCAGCAGCTTAGAATGGGGGGTCGCGAACACCGGGGAGCTGTTTTTT. Translation: CASSLEWGVANTGELFF.

CDR3 nucleotide sequence: TGTGCCAGCAGTCAAACAGGGGGCGCCTCTTACAATGAGCAGTTCTTC. It yields the protein CASSQTGGASYNEQFF. The chain uses TRBV6-6 and TRBJ2-1; TRBD1 matches 9 bases. This CDR3 contains 16 residues. With V trimmed by 5 bases and J by 4 bases, 9 bases remained unmatched. Germline CDR1 MNHNY, CDR2 SVGAGI (reference sequence).

This clone has only one observation. The chain links TRBV29-1 to TRBJ2-5; no clear D gene. The CDR3 sequence is 14 residues long. Germline V gene sequence: CDR1 SQVTM, CDR2 ANQGSEA. Between the trimmed V and J ends, which lost 0 bases and 5 bases, there was a span of 13 bases. The CDR3 DNA sequence: TGCAGCGTTGAAGAGCCGAAAATCGGGGAGACCCAGTACTTC. Amino acid sequence: CSVEEPKIGETQYF.

The CDR3 is CASSFDRNSYEQYF. The CDR3, as DNA: TGTGCCAGCAGCTTCGACAGAAACTCCTACGAGCAGTACTTC. The V and J genes are TRBV7-3 and TRBJ2-7; the D gene is possibly TRBD1 (5 bases). V lost 3 bases and J lost 0, with 9 bases in between. Germline loops: CDR1 SGHTA, CDR2 FQGTGA. The CDR3 has 14 residues.

The V and J genes are TRBV7-2 and TRBJ2-4, with 9 bases aligning to TRBD2. Per the germline V gene, CDR1 is SGHTA and CDR2 is FQGNSA. The CDR3 has 15 residues. After removal of 5 bases from V and 6 bases from J, the junction contained 8 bases not matched to a gene. The CDR3: CASSRSGGAGNIQYF. Written as DNA, the CDR3 is TGTGCCAGCAGCCGTAGCGGGGGCGCGGGAAACATTCAGTACTTC.

This chain connects TRBV6-5 to TRBJ2-7; 8 bases align to TRBD2. The CDR3 length is 15 residues. Germline V gives CDR1 MNHEY, CDR2 SVGAGI. The trim removed 4 bases at V and 3 bases at J, leaving 8 bases unmatched. This chain's CDR3 is CASSFPRGGNYEQYF. CDR3 coding DNA: TGTGCCAGCAGTTTCCCACGGGGGGGGAACTACGAGCAGTACTTC.

In this sample, this clone turned up a few times. The V call is TRBV5-6, the J call TRBJ2-3; TRBD2 agrees at 8 bases. Trimming removed 3 bases from V and 0 bases from J; junction bases left unmatched: 9. From germline, CDR1 is SGHDT and CDR2 YYEEEE. The CDR3 extends over 17 amino acids. Here the CDR3 DNA reads TGTGCCAGCAGCTATGGTAGCGGGGAGTCTAGCACAGATACGCAGTATTTT. Its translation: CASSYGSGESSTDTQYF. The full variable domain, rest sourced from reference TRBV5-6 and TRBJ2-3, is DAGVTQSPTHLIKTRGQQVTLRCSPKSGHDTVSWYQQALGQGPQFIFQYYEEEERQRGNFPDRFSGHQFPNYSSELNVNALLLGDSALYLCASSYGSGESSTDTQYFGPGTRLTVL.

The V gene is TRBV20-1, the J gene TRBJ2-7, with D unclear. Trimming took 8 bases from V and 5 from J, leaving 13 bases between them. The CDR3 loop spans 11 amino acids. Germline values: CDR1 DFQATT, CDR2 SNEGSKA (reference sequence). For the CDR3, the DNA is TGCAGTCCCACTTCAGGCCACGAGCAGTACTTC. Translation gives CSPTSGHEQYF.

The J gene is TRBJ2-7, the V gene TRBV6-5; TRBD1 agrees at 9 bases. CDR1 is MNHEY and CDR2 is SVGAGI in the germline V gene. The CDR3 is 15 residues long. The junction had 10 bases not matched to a gene; V was cut back by 5 bases and J by 5 bases. DNA for the CDR3: TGTGCCAGCAGTCCCGGGACAGGGTTCAGAAACGAGCAGTACTTC. Its translation: CASSPGTGFRNEQYF.

In nucleotides, the CDR3 is TGTGCCATCAGTGACCCCAAACAGGGGATACTCTATAATTCACCCCTCCACTTT. It yields the protein CAISDPKQGILYNSPLHF. This chain uses TRBV10-3 with TRBJ1-6; 7 nucleotides match TRBD1. CDR1 is ENHRY and CDR2 is SYGVKD in the germline V gene. Germline trimming cut 3 bases from V and 3 bases from J; bases unmatched to any gene: 11. This CDR3 has 18 residues.

This chain uses TRBV6-6 with TRBJ1-1; 7 bases are shared with TRBD1. V shed 8 bases and J 0 bases; nucleotides not matched to a gene: 12. Germline V gives CDR1 MNHNY, CDR2 SVGAGI (reference sequence). The CDR3 loop spans 16 amino acids. The CDR3 coding sequence is TGTGCCAGCCCCGGGACAGCCCTTTCCATGAACACTGAAGCTTTCTTT. It translates to CASPGTALSMNTEAFF.

The chain couples TRBV11-2 to TRBJ2-7; maybe TRBD1 (6 bases). V was cut by 7 bases and J by 6 bases, with 19 bases left in between. Germline V gene data show CDR1 as SGHAT and CDR2 as FQNNGV. This CDR3 region has 14 residues. CDR3: CASTKGVSQGEQYF. DNA of the CDR3: TGTGCCAGCACTAAGGGGGTCTCCCAGGGCGAGCAGTACTTC. The variable domain in full, with the rest retrieved from reference TRBV11-2 and TRBJ2-7, is EAGVAQSPRYKIIEKRQSVAFWCNPISGHATLYWYQQILGQGPKLLIQFQNNGVVDDSQLPKDRFSAERLKGVDSTLKIQPAKLEDSAVYLCASTKGVSQGEQYFGPGTRLTVT.

The chain is built from TRBV18 and TRBJ1-5; D call uncertain. The CDR3 runs to 14 residues. From germline, CDR1 is KGHSH and CDR2 LQKENI. V shed 2 bases and J shed 6 bases, with 11 bases lying between them. The CDR3 loop reads CASSPEVGGQPQHF. The CDR3 DNA is TGTGCCAGCTCACCAGAGGTAGGAGGTCAGCCCCAGCATTTT.

The chain couples TRBV1 to TRBJ2-3; no check of the table's D call, TRBD2, against the DNA was made. TRBV1 is recorded as a pseudogene. The CDR3 is 17 residues long. This CDR3 reads CTSSRLAGGSSTDTQYF. CDR3 in DNA: TGCACCAGCAGCCGGCTAGCGGGGGGCTCTAGCACAGATACGCAGTATTTT.

In its sample, this clone was seen once. This chain links TRBV5-1 with TRBJ2-2, with 10 bases fitting TRBD2. The CDR3 length is 16 residues. Germline V gene data show CDR1 as SGHRS and CDR2 as YFSETQ. The V and J ends lost 2 bases and 3 bases, in that order; junction bases with no gene match: 4. CDR3 bases: TGCGCCAGCAGCTTCGGACTAGCGGATTACACCGGGGAGCTGTTTTTT. It is translated as CASSFGLADYTGELFF. The variable domain in full, with the rest retrieved from reference TRBV5-1 and TRBJ2-2, is KAGVTQTPRYLIKTRGQQVTLSCSPISGHRSVSWYQQTPGQGLQFLFEYFSETQRNKGNFPGRFSGRQFSNSRSEMNVSTLELGDSALYLCASSFGLADYTGELFFGEGSRLTVL.

This clone appeared a single time. V and J are TRBV9 and TRBJ2-1; TRBD2 might be the D (5 bases). CDR1 SGDLS and CDR2 YYNGEE come from the germline V gene. The ends were cut back, 0 bases at V and 10 bases at J, with 17 bases in the middle. CDR3 length equals 15 residues. Here the CDR3 reads CASSVVEAQTREQFF. As DNA, the CDR3 is TGTGCCAGCAGCGTAGTGGAGGCCCAAACCAGGGAGCAGTTCTTC.

V gene TRBV5-1 combines with J gene TRBJ1-1, with D maybe TRBD1 (5 bases). This CDR3 comprises 15 residues. The V end was cut by 4 bases, the J end by 4 bases, with 17 bases between. Germline CDR1 and CDR2: SGHRS and YFSETQ. The CDR3 sequence is CASSPGAQGGTEAFF. CDR3 bases: TGCGCCAGCAGCCCCGGGGCCCAGGGAGGCACTGAAGCTTTCTTT.

The genes are TRBV5-6 and TRBJ2-4, with TRBD1 as a possible D gene (5 bases). Per the germline V gene, CDR1 is SGHDT and CDR2 is YYEEEE. The CDR3 totals 14 residues. The V gene lost 4 bases and the J gene lost 3 bases, with 11 bases spanning the gap. CDR3 nucleotides: TGTGCCAGCAGCGTGCAGGGCCTCAAAAACATTCAGTACTTC. It specifies CASSVQGLKNIQYF. The full variable domain, its missing parts supplied by reference TRBV5-6 and TRBJ2-4, is DAGVTQSPTHLIKTRGQQVTLRCSPKSGHDTVSWYQQALGQGPQFIFQYYEEEERQRGNFPDRFSGHQFPNYSSELNVNALLLGDSALYLCASSVQGLKNIQYFGAGTRLSVL.

V and J are TRBV18 and TRBJ2-6; 7 bases line up with TRBD1. The CDR3 length is 16 residues. V lost 3 bases to trimming and J lost 0 bases; unmatched junction nucleotides: 2. Germline V gene lookup returns CDR1 KGHSH and CDR2 LQKENI. The DNA for the CDR3 is TGTGCCAGCTCACCTTGGACAGGCTCTGGGGCCAACGTCCTGACTTTC. Its translation is CASSPWTGSGANVLTF. Full variable domain (rest looked up from reference TRBV18 and TRBJ2-6): NAGVMQNPRHLVRRRGQEARLRCSPMKGHSHVYWYRQLPEEGLKFMVYLQKENIIDESGMPKERFSAEFPKEGPSILRIQQVVRGDSAAYFCASSPWTGSGANVLTFGAGSRLTVL.